Listed below are T cell receptor beta chains from one sample, sequenced in a study of beta chain features in type 1 diabetes. Sequencing was performed with immunoSEQ multiplex PCR; in TCRdb, only in-frame clones are kept and a portion is missing. Among 630,000 or so clones listed, around an eighth were seen once. Sequenced: naive CD4+ T cells from blood. These receptors all come from a man younger than 30 with type 1 diabetes. Each CDR3 is given with its conserved first and last residue. Fields, in order: J gene, D gene, V gene, clone size, CDR3 DNA, CDR3 protein. The D gene is left open where the match is weak. Size is stated for part of the rows, as once, few or many counts, or as a class when the clone is expanded.

J: TRBJ1-2
D: NA
V: TRBV27
size: few
DNA: TGTGCCAGCAGTTTGCGTGGGGGCGGGGGTGGCTACACCTTC
CDR3: CASSLRGGGGGYTF

J: TRBJ2-1
D: NA
V: TRBV6-5
size: NA
DNA: TGTGCCAGCAGTTACTCGGAGAGCTCCTACAATGAGCAGTTCTTC
CDR3: CASSYSESSYNEQFF

J: TRBJ2-7
D: NA
V: TRBV4-2
size: NA
DNA: TGTGCCAGCAGCCTCTTCCGTTGGGACGAGCAGTACTTC
CDR3: CASSLFRWDEQYF

J: TRBJ2-4
D: NA
V: TRBV30
size: NA
DNA: TGTGCCTGGAGTGTATTCGTCAAGCACCCCAAAAACATTCAGTACTTC
CDR3: CAWSVFVKHPKNIQYF

J: TRBJ1-1
D: TRBD1
V: TRBV5-4
size: few
DNA: TGTGCCAGCAGGACTGACAGGGGGCACGGCACTGAAGCTTTCTTT
CDR3: CASRTDRGHGTEAFF

J: TRBJ1-4
D: NA
V: TRBV9
size: NA
DNA: TGTGCCAGCAGCGCCCACCCAGCAACTAATGAAAAACTGTTTTTT
CDR3: CASSAHPATNEKLFF

J: TRBJ2-1
D: NA
V: TRBV4-3
size: NA
DNA: TGCGCCAGCAGCCGTGGGGGTACGCTAAATGAGCAGTTCTTC
CDR3: CASSRGGTLNEQFF

J: TRBJ2-7
D: NA
V: TRBV5-1
size: NA
DNA: TGCGCCAGCAGCTTGGGGGGGCGATTCTCCTACGAGCAGTACTTC
CDR3: CASSLGGRFSYEQYF

J: TRBJ2-7
D: TRBD1
V: TRBV30
size: NA
DNA: TGTGCCTGGAGTGTACGCAAAGGGGGCGCGGACGAGCAGTACTTC
CDR3: CAWSVRKGGADEQYF

J: TRBJ2-7
D: NA
V: TRBV30
size: NA
DNA: TGTGCCTGGAGTGCCTCCTACGAGCAGTACTTC
CDR3: CAWSASYEQYF

J: TRBJ1-1
D: NA
V: TRBV30
size: few
DNA: TGTGCCTGGAGTACGTTGAACACTGAAGCTTTCTTT
CDR3: CAWSTLNTEAFF

J: TRBJ2-3
D: NA
V: TRBV28
size: NA
DNA: TGTGCCAGCAGTTCTCCCCGAGATACGCAGTATTTT
CDR3: CASSSPRDTQYF

J: TRBJ1-5
D: NA
V: TRBV30
size: NA
DNA: TGTGCCTGGAGCAGGGCAGGGGATCAGCCCCAGCATTTT
CDR3: CAWSRAGDQPQHF

J: TRBJ2-3
D: NA
V: TRBV6-6
size: NA
DNA: TGTGCCAGCAGTACGCAGGATGGGGGCACAGATACGCAGTATTTT
CDR3: CASSTQDGGTDTQYF

J: TRBJ2-7
D: NA
V: TRBV30
size: once
DNA: TGTGCCTGGAGTATCACCTACGAGCAGTACTTC
CDR3: CAWSITYEQYF

J: TRBJ2-1
D: NA
V: TRBV5-1
size: NA
DNA: TGCGCCAGCAGCCCGGTAATGGAGTCCTACAATGAGCAGTTCTTC
CDR3: CASSPVMESYNEQFF

J: TRBJ2-7
D: TRBD1
V: TRBV10-1
size: few
DNA: TGCGCCAGCAGTCCGGGACAGGGCAGGTACGAGCAGTACTTC
CDR3: CASSPGQGRYEQYF

J: TRBJ2-3
D: NA
V: TRBV7-9
size: NA
DNA: TGTGCCAGCAGCTTATTCAGCAGAGTGGGGGATACGCAGTATTTT
CDR3: CASSLFSRVGDTQYF

J: TRBJ1-2
D: TRBD1
V: TRBV10-3
size: NA
DNA: TGTGCCATCAGTCCAATAGTGGGACAGGCGGACTATGGCTACACCTTC
CDR3: CAISPIVGQADYGYTF

J: TRBJ2-7
D: TRBD1
V: TRBV28
size: NA
DNA: TGTGCCAGCAGGGCTCCGGGACAGGGGATCTACGAGCAGTACTTC
CDR3: CASRAPGQGIYEQYF

J: TRBJ1-1
D: TRBD1
V: TRBV14
size: NA
DNA: TGTGCCAGCAGCGGACAGGGGGACACTGAAGCTTTCTTT
CDR3: CASSGQGDTEAFF

J: TRBJ1-6
D: NA
V: TRBV10-3
size: few
DNA: TGTGCCATCAGCGACAGGCCAAGTAATTCACCCCTCCACTTT
CDR3: CAISDRPSNSPLHF

J: TRBJ2-7
D: NA
V: TRBV7-2
size: NA
DNA: TGTGCCAGCACCAAAACTGCCCCCTACGAGCAGTACTTC
CDR3: CASTKTAPYEQYF

J: TRBJ2-2
D: NA
V: TRBV5-1
size: NA
DNA: TGCGCCAGCAGCTTACGCGATATGACCGGGGAGCTGTTTTTT
CDR3: CASSLRDMTGELFF

J: TRBJ1-4
D: TRBD1
V: TRBV29-1
size: few
DNA: TGCAGCGTTTTCATTTGGGACAGCGAAAAACTGTTTTTT
CDR3: CSVFIWDSEKLFF

J: TRBJ1-3
D: NA
V: TRBV6-1
size: NA
DNA: TGTGCCAGCAGTGAAGCGCTAGGAAACACCATATATTTT
CDR3: CASSEALGNTIYF

J: TRBJ1-2
D: NA
V: TRBV5-6
size: few
DNA: TGTGCCAGCAGCTTGGGGCAGAACTATGGCTACACCTTC
CDR3: CASSLGQNYGYTF

J: TRBJ1-6
D: NA
V: TRBV2
size: few
DNA: TGTGCCAGCTCGTACAGGACTAATTCACCCCTCCACTTT
CDR3: CASSYRTNSPLHF

J: TRBJ2-6
D: NA
V: TRBV10-3
size: few
DNA: TGTGCCATCAGTGAAGGTCACCCTGGGGCCAACGTCCTGACTTTC
CDR3: CAISEGHPGANVLTF